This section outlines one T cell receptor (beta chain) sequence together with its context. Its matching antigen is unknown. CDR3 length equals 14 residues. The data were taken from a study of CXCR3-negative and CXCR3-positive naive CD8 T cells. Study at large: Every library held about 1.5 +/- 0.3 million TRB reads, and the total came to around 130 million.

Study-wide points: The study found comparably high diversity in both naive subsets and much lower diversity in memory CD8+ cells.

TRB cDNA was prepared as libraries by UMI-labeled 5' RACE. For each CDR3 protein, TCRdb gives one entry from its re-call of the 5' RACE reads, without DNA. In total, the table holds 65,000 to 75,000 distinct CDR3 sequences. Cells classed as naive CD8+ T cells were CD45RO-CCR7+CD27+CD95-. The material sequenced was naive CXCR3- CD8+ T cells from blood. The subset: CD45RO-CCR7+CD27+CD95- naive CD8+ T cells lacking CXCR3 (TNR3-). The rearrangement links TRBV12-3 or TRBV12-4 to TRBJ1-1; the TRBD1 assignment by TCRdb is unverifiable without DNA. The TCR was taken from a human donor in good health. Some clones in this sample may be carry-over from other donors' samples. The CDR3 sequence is CASSHRDGVTEAFF.